Shown below are 8 T cell receptor beta chains from a single sample sequenced in a study of T cell repertoires in cytomegalovirus infection. A single record per CDR3 protein comes from TCRdb applying MiXCR to the reads. The repertoire holds about 150,000 distinct CDR3 sequences, around 20% seen once, with roughly 11% in the top ten. Sequenced: PBMCs. These receptors were taken from a human donor in good health (CMV status not recorded). Some clones in this sample may be carry-over from other donors' samples.

In this sample, this clonotype turned up many times. The genes are TRBV7-2 and TRBJ2-3; no definite D call. Germline CDR1 and CDR2: SGHTA and FQGNSA. V was shortened by 2 bases and J by 6 bases, with 3 bases between the two germline ends. This CDR3 comprises 11 residues. In DNA form, the CDR3 reads TGTGCCAGCAGCTTAAGGGATACGCAGTATTTT. This codes for CASSLRDTQYF.

This chain uses TRBV19 with TRBJ2-7; TRBD2 is a possible D gene (6 bases). The CDR3 has 15 amino acids. The V end was cut by 5 bases, the J end by 6 bases, with 20 bases between. The V gene's germline CDR1 is LNHDA and CDR2 SQIVND (reference sequence). CDR3 region: CASSDQIGGHLEQYF. As DNA, the CDR3 is TGTGCCAGTAGTGACCAGATAGGAGGGCATCTCGAGCAGTACTTC.

The gene calls are TRBV18 and TRBJ1-3; tentative D call: TRBD1 (5 bases). The CDR3 spans 15 residues. Germline V gene data show CDR1 as KGHSH and CDR2 as LQKENI. V lost 3 bases to trimming and J lost 4 bases, with 13 bases between them. CDR3 loop: CASSPTALKGNTIYF. For the CDR3, the DNA is TGTGCCAGCTCACCGACAGCTTTAAAAGGAAACACCATATATTTT.

V is TRBV28 and J is TRBJ1-2, with D maybe TRBD1 (5 bases). CDR1 and CDR2 (germline): MDHEN, SYDVKM. The CDR3 has 13 residues. The V gene lost 4 bases and the J gene lost 5 bases, with 11 bases spanning the gap. DNA of the CDR3: TGTGCCAGCAGTTCCCCGGGGGTTTATGGCTACACCTTC. It specifies CASSSPGVYGYTF.

The chain is built from TRBV28 and TRBJ2-7, with D hard to call. This CDR3 has 14 residues. Looked up from germline, CDR1 is MDHEN and CDR2 is SYDVKM. The V end lost 1 base, the J end lost 6 bases, and 13 bases lay between the germline ends. The CDR3 here is CASSLFLELGEQYF. CDR3 coding DNA: TGTGCCAGCAGTTTATTCCTCGAGTTGGGCGAGCAGTACTTC.

This clonotype was seen ten or more times. V and J are TRBV7-2 and TRBJ2-7; 8 nucleotides match TRBD2. The CDR3 is 18 residues long. With V trimmed by 1 base and J by 4 bases, 15 bases remained unmatched. Germline V gene lookup returns CDR1 SGHTA and CDR2 FQGNSA. For the CDR3, the DNA is TGTGCCAGCAGCTTAGAGGGGACCGGGACTAGAGTTAGGTACGAGCAGTACTTC. Its protein is CASSLEGTGTRVRYEQYF.

The V and J genes are TRBV27 and TRBJ1-3; 9 bases fit TRBD1. From germline, CDR1 is MNHEY and CDR2 SMNVEV (reference sequence). This CDR3 contains 17 residues. V shed 3 bases and J 7 bases; nucleotides not matched to a gene: 13. DNA for the CDR3: TGTGCCAGCAGTTTGAGCTATACAGGGGGCGCGTGGAACACCATATATTTT. Encoded protein: CASSLSYTGGAWNTIYF.

This sequence joins TRBV29-1 and TRBJ2-3; either TRBD1 or TRBD2 may fit D (6 bases each). The germline V gene encodes CDR1 SQVTM and CDR2 ANQGSEA. The germline V and J ends were trimmed by 2 bases and 2 bases, with 14 bases remaining between them. The CDR3 consists of 15 residues. In DNA form, the CDR3 reads TGCAGCGTTGAACAGGGCAGGGGACTCACAGATACGCAGTATTTT. Translating gives CSVEQGRGLTDTQYF.